Each of the 20 T cell receptor beta chains below was sequenced from the same sample in a study of blood T cell repertoires in COVID-19. Method: immunoSEQ multiplex PCR; TCRdb's copy keeps in-frame clones and lacks some. The sample records some 44,000 clones, around 92% being singletons. Sequenced sample: peripheral blood. These TCRs come from a human donor in a cohort sampled during active COVID-19.

The genes are TRBV5-4 and TRBJ1-1, with no clear D. CDR1 is SGHNT and CDR2 is YYREEE in the germline V gene (reference sequence). There are 16 residues in the CDR3. Trimming left V 0 bases short and J 2 bases short, with 14 bases between. The CDR3: CASSLAGVGINTEAFF. The CDR3 coding sequence is TGTGCCAGCAGCTTGGCGGGAGTTGGGATCAACACTGAAGCTTTCTTT.

This rearrangement joins TRBV18 to TRBJ2-5; D is uncertain. Germline V CDR1 and CDR2: KGHSH, LQKENI. Trimming took off 4 bases at V and 5 bases at J, with 5 bases between the two ends. The CDR3 extends over 11 amino acids. The CDR3 loop is CASSLSETQYF. In DNA form, the CDR3 reads TGTGCCAGCTCACTGTCGGAGACCCAGTACTTC.

The rearrangement links TRBV30 to TRBJ2-5; 7 bases are shared with TRBD2. The germline V gene encodes CDR1 GTSNPN and CDR2 SVGIG (reference sequence). The CDR3 totals 13 residues. The ends lost 0 bases at V and 5 bases at J; junction bases unmatched: 3. This CDR3 reads CAWSVRLAETQYF. The CDR3 nucleotides read TGTGCCTGGAGTGTTCGACTAGCTGAGACCCAGTACTTC. The whole variable domain, filled in from reference TRBV30 and TRBJ2-5, reads SQTIHQWPATLVQPVGSPLSLECTVEGTSNPNLYWYRQAAGRGLQLLFYSVGIGQISSEVPQNLSASRPQDRQFILSSKKLLLSDSGFYLCAWSVRLAETQYFGPGTRLLVL.

The rearrangement joins TRBV6-5 to TRBJ1-2, with 7 positions matching TRBD1. The CDR3 extends over 15 amino acids. Germline CDR1 MNHEY, CDR2 SVGAGI. J was trimmed by 6 bases and V by 4 bases; bases with no gene match: 11. The CDR3 protein is CASSLVRGRGNGYTF. Here the CDR3 DNA reads TGTGCCAGCAGTTTAGTGCGTGGCAGGGGGAATGGCTACACCTTC.

The rearrangement joins TRBV6-5 to TRBJ2-7; no definite D call. This CDR3 has 14 amino acids. The germline V and J ends were trimmed by 0 bases and 0 bases, with 6 bases remaining between them. Germline values: CDR1 MNHEY, CDR2 SVGAGI. The CDR3 DNA sequence: TGTGCCAGCAGTTACTCGGCGGACTCCTACGAGCAGTACTTC. Translation gives CASSYSADSYEQYF.

The chain recombines TRBV5-4 with TRBJ2-1, with TRBD1 identical over 9 bases. With V trimmed by 3 bases and J by 4 bases, 5 bases remained unmatched. The CDR3 covers 15 residues. Germline CDR1 reads SGHNT; CDR2 reads YYREEE (reference sequence). CDR3 nucleotide sequence: TGTGCCAGCAGCTCGCCGACAGGGGGGTACAATGAGCAGTTCTTC. Translation gives CASSSPTGGYNEQFF.

V usage is TRBV10-3 and J usage is TRBJ2-5; 12 positions match TRBD1. This CDR3 comprises 15 residues. CDR1 is ENHRY and CDR2 is SYGVKD in the germline V gene. After removal of 4 bases from V and 5 bases from J, the junction contained 5 bases not matched to a gene. For the CDR3, the DNA is TGTGCCATCAGTGGGAGGGACAGGGGGCCGGAGACCCAGTACTTC. Amino acids: CAISGRDRGPETQYF.

This chain links TRBV10-1 with TRBJ2-7; perhaps TRBD1 as D (6 bases). In germline, CDR1 is WNHNN, CDR2 SYGVQD (reference sequence). Trimming cost V 2 bases and J 2 bases, with 13 bases left between them. The CDR3 runs to 15 residues. The CDR3 protein is CASSEGVGAPYEQYF. The CDR3 DNA is TGCGCCAGCAGTGAGGGAGTGGGGGCACCCTACGAGCAGTACTTC.

This rearrangement joins TRBV13 to TRBJ2-2, with D unresolved. The germline gives CDR1 PRHDT, CDR2 FYEKMQ (reference sequence). The CDR3 totals 14 residues. V gave up 2 bases and J gave up 1 base, with 5 bases separating them. CDR3 region: CASSLIRNTGELFF. The CDR3, as DNA: TGTGCCAGCAGCTTAATCCGGAACACCGGGGAGCTGTTTTTT.

The gene calls are TRBV10-1 and TRBJ2-3; 12 bases are a match to TRBD2. The J segment lost 3 bases and the V segment lost 3 bases, leaving 1 base of the junction unmatched. The germline CDR1 and CDR2 sequences are WNHNN and SYGVQD (reference sequence). The CDR3 length is 15 residues. The CDR3 here is CASSEGTSGTDTQYF. CDR3 sequence (DNA): TGCGCCAGCAGTGAAGGGACTAGCGGGACAGATACGCAGTATTTT.

This sequence joins TRBV24-1 and TRBJ2-1; 8 positions agree with TRBD1. This CDR3 spans 17 amino acids. The V and J ends lost 1 base and 4 bases, in that order; junction bases with no gene match: 8. The V gene's germline CDR1 is KGHDR and CDR2 SFDVKD. CDR3 region: CATSDLQGDGQYNEQFF. CDR3 bases: TGTGCCACCAGTGATTTACAGGGGGACGGCCAGTACAATGAGCAGTTCTTC.

The J gene is TRBJ2-7, the V gene TRBV28; D is ambiguous. The CDR3 has 13 residues. Germline CDR1 and CDR2: MDHEN and SYDVKM. The V end lost 5 bases, the J end lost 7 bases, and 15 bases lay between the germline ends. In nucleotides, the CDR3 is TGTGCCAGCAGTATCCGTTCCAGGCTTGAGCAGTACTTC. It specifies CASSIRSRLEQYF.

The chain joins TRBV9 to TRBJ2-1; TRBD1 matches at 8 bases. The V segment lost 3 bases and the J segment 2 bases; nucleotides outside the gene matches: 4. Looked up from germline, CDR1 is SGDLS and CDR2 is YYNGEE. CDR3 length: 15 residues. This CDR3 is CASSGGQGTYNEQFF. CDR3 coding DNA: TGTGCCAGCAGCGGCGGACAGGGTACCTACAATGAGCAGTTCTTC.

The rearrangement joins TRBV7-2 to TRBJ2-1; D may be TRBD2 (5 bases). Per germline, CDR1 SGHTA and CDR2 FQGNSA. V lost 1 base and J 7 bases, leaving 14 bases between the germline ends. The CDR3 totals 15 residues. For the CDR3, the DNA is TGTGCCAGCAGCTTAGATTCAGGAGGAAGGAATGAGCAGTTCTTC. The encoded protein is CASSLDSGGRNEQFF.

This clone was seen once. This chain joins TRBV10-3 and TRBJ2-5; 7 bases fit TRBD2. This CDR3 has 12 amino acids. Germline CDR1 and CDR2: ENHRY and SYGVKD. CDR3 sequence (DNA): TGTGCAAGCGGGGCTCTCCAAGAGACCCAGTACTTC. Translating gives CASGALQETQYF.

The rearrangement joins TRBV19 to TRBJ2-7; no definite D call. The CDR3 is made up of 15 amino acids. The germline V gene has CDR1 LNHDA and CDR2 SQIVND (reference sequence). V lost 6 bases to trimming and J lost 5 bases, with 20 bases between them. CDR3 protein: CASSRTALGGNEQYF. The CDR3 nucleotides are TGTGCCAGTAGCCGTACGGCCCTCGGCGGAAACGAGCAGTACTTC.

The J gene is TRBJ2-1, the V gene TRBV7-2; 7 nucleotides align to TRBD1. The CDR3 is 14 residues long. The junction had 6 bases not matched to a gene; V was cut back by 1 base and J by 9 bases. Germline V gives CDR1 SGHTA, CDR2 FQGNSA. This CDR3 is CASSLGDRSSEQFF. The CDR3 bases are TGTGCCAGCAGCTTAGGGGACAGATCGAGTGAGCAGTTCTTC.

The rearrangement joins TRBV18 to TRBJ1-4; D is uncertain. V was trimmed by 6 bases and J by 5 bases, leaving 16 bases between them. Germline V gives CDR1 KGHSH, CDR2 LQKENI. The CDR3 extends over 15 amino acids. The DNA of the CDR3 is TGTGCCAGCTCGTCAGACCAGCCGGGAAATGAAAAACTGTTTTTT. Translating it yields CASSSDQPGNEKLFF. The entire variable domain, with the rest obtained from reference TRBV18 and TRBJ1-4, is as follows: NAGVMQNPRHLVRRRGQEARLRCSPMKGHSHVYWYRQLPEEGLKFMVYLQKENIIDESGMPKERFSAEFPKEGPSILRIQQVVRGDSAAYFCASSSDQPGNEKLFFGSGTQLSVL.

The chain links TRBV6-1 to TRBJ1-6; D possibly corresponds to TRBD1 (6 bases). The V end lost 0 bases, the J end lost 9 bases, and 12 bases lay between the germline ends. Germline CDR1 is MNHNS and CDR2 is SASEGT. The CDR3 spans 15 residues. Here the CDR3 reads CASSEARTVGSPLHF. Written as DNA, the CDR3 is TGTGCCAGCAGTGAAGCCCGGACAGTAGGTTCACCCCTCCACTTT.

The chain recombines TRBV25-1 with TRBJ1-1; TRBD1 aligns across 7 bases. After removal of 6 bases from V and 4 bases from J, the junction contained 2 bases not matched to a gene. CDR3 length: 12 residues. The germline V gene has CDR1 MGHDK and CDR2 SYGVNS. The CDR3: CASREGATEAFF. The CDR3 DNA reads as TGTGCCAGCAGAGAGGGGGCCACTGAAGCTTTCTTT.